The 22 T cell receptor beta chains listed next were all sequenced from one sample in a study of control samples from healthy donors and cancer patients. Measured with immunoSEQ multiplex PCR; TCRdb has only the in-frame clones, and not every one. Of about 80,000 clones listed, roughly 90% are singletons. The sequencing input was blood. All receptors come from a man aged 45-60 years in good health.

The count of this clone is one. The chain is built from TRBV27 and TRBJ1-6, with D perhaps TRBD1 (5 bases). Germline values: CDR1 MNHEY, CDR2 SMNVEV (reference sequence). The CDR3 is 14 residues long. With 4 bases removed from V and 8 bases from J, the gap between germline ends came to 12 bases. CDR3 protein: CASSWERGDSPLHF. CDR3 DNA sequence: TGTGCCAGCAGTTGGGAAAGGGGTGATTCACCCCTCCACTTT.

This sequence joins TRBV27 and TRBJ2-5; perhaps TRBD1 as D (6 bases). Per germline, CDR1 MNHEY and CDR2 SMNVEV (reference sequence). Trimming removed 2 bases from V and 5 bases from J, with 15 bases in between. The CDR3 has 15 amino acids. The CDR3 DNA reads as TGTGCCAGCAGTTTACTAGGGGGTGTAGGGGAGACCCAGTACTTC. Protein product: CASSLLGGVGETQYF.

The CDR3 protein is CASSRRTGGMDTIYF. CDR3 bases: TGTGCCAGCAGCCGACGGACAGGGGGCATGGACACCATATATTTT. The chain is built from TRBV7-6 and TRBJ1-3; 11 bases match TRBD1. This CDR3 region has 15 residues. Germline values: CDR1 SGHVS, CDR2 FNYEAQ. V gave up 5 bases and J gave up 8 bases; unmatched junction bases: 8.

V gene TRBV7-9 combines with J gene TRBJ2-3; D not certain. The length of the CDR3 is 14 residues. The ends were cut back, 5 bases at V and 4 bases at J, with 13 bases in the middle. Germline V CDR1 and CDR2: SEHNR, FQNEAQ (reference sequence). The CDR3 protein is CASSPRAVADTQYF. CDR3 DNA: TGTGCCAGCAGCCCTAGAGCCGTCGCAGATACGCAGTATTTT.

The V and J genes are TRBV5-1 and TRBJ1-1, with D hard to call. Germline V CDR1 and CDR2: SGHRS, YFSETQ. The V end was cut by 4 bases, the J end by 6 bases, with 10 bases between. The CDR3 totals 12 residues. CDR3 amino acids: CASSAVLAEAFF. CDR3 in DNA: TGCGCCAGCAGCGCCGTTCTGGCTGAAGCTTTCTTT.

CDR3 sequence (DNA): TGTGCCACCCTGGACAGTCAAGATCAAGAGACCCAGTACTTC. Translated, it gives CATLDSQDQETQYF. This rearrangement joins TRBV6-5 to TRBJ2-5, with a weak D call TRBD1 (6 bases). Per germline, CDR1 MNHEY and CDR2 SVGAGI. V was pared by 10 bases and J by 2 bases, with 17 bases between. The CDR3 extends over 14 amino acids.

The DNA for the CDR3 is TGTGCCAGCAGCCTGGGGACAGGCTCCTATGGCTACACCTTC. It encodes CASSLGTGSYGYTF. The chain has TRBV3-1 (or the pseudogene TRBV3-2) and TRBJ1-2; TRBD1 agrees at 8 bases. Looked up from germline, CDR1 is LGHDT and CDR2 is YNNKEL (reference sequence). The V segment lost 4 bases and the J segment 4 bases; nucleotides outside the gene matches: 5. This CDR3 has 14 residues.

V gene TRBV24-1 combines with J gene TRBJ1-2; a possible D gene is TRBD1 (6 bases). The CDR3 is 14 residues long. The V end lost 4 bases, the J end lost 0 bases, and 8 bases lay between the germline ends. The V gene's germline CDR1 is KGHDR and CDR2 SFDVKD. CDR3 in amino acids: CATSDGGSNYGYTF. Here the CDR3 DNA reads TGTGCCACCAGTGACGGGGGCTCTAACTATGGCTACACCTTC.

V and J are TRBV5-5 and TRBJ2-3; D remains ambiguous. Looked up from germline, CDR1 is SGHKS and CDR2 is YYEKEE (reference sequence). This CDR3 contains 13 residues. V lost 6 bases and J 2 bases, leaving 10 bases between the germline ends. This CDR3 is CASKPGDTDTQYF. CDR3 sequence (DNA): TGTGCCAGCAAGCCCGGAGACACAGATACGCAGTATTTT.

CDR3: CASSLVHRSSYEQYF. The CDR3 DNA sequence: TGTGCCAGCAGCTTAGTCCACAGAAGCTCCTACGAGCAGTACTTC. This chain connects TRBV13 to TRBJ2-7; D remains ambiguous. The germline V gene encodes CDR1 PRHDT and CDR2 FYEKMQ (reference sequence). The V gene lost 1 base and the J gene lost 0 bases, with 10 bases spanning the gap. The CDR3 spans 15 residues.

CDR3 protein: CASSLGGPRLMNTEAFF. The DNA for the CDR3 is TGCGCCAGCAGCTTGGGGGGACCGCGACTGATGAACACTGAAGCTTTCTTT. The chain combines TRBV5-1 with TRBJ1-1, with D possibly TRBD1 on 5 matching bases. CDR1 is SGHRS and CDR2 is YFSETQ in the germline V gene. CDR3 size: 17 residues. V was pared by 0 bases and J by 0 bases, with 15 bases between. Drawing the rest from reference TRBV5-1 and TRBJ1-1, the complete variable domain is KAGVTQTPRYLIKTRGQQVTLSCSPISGHRSVSWYQQTPGQGLQFLFEYFSETQRNKGNFPGRFSGRQFSNSRSEMNVSTLELGDSALYLCASSLGGPRLMNTEAFFGQGTRLTVV.

The rearrangement uses TRBV27 and TRBJ1-6, with D uncertain. This CDR3 has 16 amino acids. V lost 4 bases and J 5 bases, leaving 15 bases between the germline ends. Germline CDR1 is MNHEY and CDR2 is SMNVEV (reference sequence). The CDR3 loop reads CASSSKPGLHNSPLHF. CDR3 nucleotide sequence: TGTGCCAGCAGTTCCAAACCGGGTCTACATAATTCACCCCTCCACTTT.

The V gene is TRBV5-1, the J gene TRBJ2-7, with 10 bases fitting TRBD2. Germline CDR1 SGHRS, CDR2 YFSETQ. V lost 4 bases and J lost 8; bases outside the gene matches: 6. The CDR3 is 13 amino acids. Here the CDR3 reads CASSRGTSEKQYF. The CDR3 DNA is TGCGCCAGCAGCAGAGGGACTAGCGAAAAGCAGTACTTC.

The V call is TRBV27, the J call TRBJ2-6, with D unclear. The CDR3 loop spans 16 amino acids. Between the trimmed V and J ends, which lost 3 bases and 2 bases, there was a span of 11 bases. CDR1 and CDR2 (germline): MNHEY, SMNVEV (reference sequence). The CDR3 reads CASSFYRIAGANVLTF. DNA of the CDR3: TGTGCCAGCAGTTTCTACCGGATCGCTGGGGCCAACGTCCTGACTTTC.

The chain is built from TRBV14 and TRBJ2-7; possible D gene TRBD1, 6 bases. The germline V gene has CDR1 SGHDN and CDR2 FVKESK. The CDR3 extends over 14 amino acids. The V end was cut by 1 base, the J end by 2 bases, with 9 bases between. Written as DNA, the CDR3 is TGTGCCAGCAGCCAAGGCAGGGGACCCTACGAGCAGTACTTC. Protein product: CASSQGRGPYEQYF.

In this sample, this clone turned up once. The V and J genes are TRBV11-3 and TRBJ2-7; D unresolved. The V and J ends lost 3 bases and 1 base respectively, with 7 bases between them. CDR3 size: 13 residues. Germline lookup yields CDR1 SGHNT and CDR2 YENEEA. The chain's CDR3 is CASSLSDSYEQYF. DNA for the CDR3: TGTGCCAGCAGCTTGTCGGATTCCTACGAGCAGTACTTC.

The CDR3 bases are TGCGCCAGCAGCTTTAGCGGGGGCTCCTACAATGAGCAGTTCTTC. It codes for CASSFSGGSYNEQFF. V is TRBV5-1 and J is TRBJ2-1; 9 nucleotides agree with TRBD2. Germline trimming cut 2 bases from V and 0 bases from J; bases unmatched to any gene: 0. CDR1 is SGHRS and CDR2 is YFSETQ in the germline V gene. This CDR3 contains 15 residues.

This chain connects TRBV24-1 to TRBJ2-5; D possibly corresponds to TRBD2 (6 bases). Germline V gene data show CDR1 as KGHDR and CDR2 as SFDVKD. This CDR3 has 14 amino acids. The V and J ends lost 7 bases and 5 bases respectively, with 16 bases between them. This chain's CDR3 is CATRSTRSGETQYF. The CDR3 DNA sequence: TGTGCCACCAGATCGACTAGATCCGGGGAGACCCAGTACTTC.

This clone was counted a few times. This chain connects TRBV19 to TRBJ1-5, with D hard to call. From germline, CDR1 is LNHDA and CDR2 SQIVND (reference sequence). The CDR3 consists of 14 residues. Trimming took off 3 bases at V and 3 bases at J, with 9 bases between the two ends. CDR3 sequence (DNA): TGTGCCAGTAGTATTGGGCTGGACAATCAGCCCCAGCATTTT. It translates to CASSIGLDNQPQHF.

The CDR3 DNA is TGCGCCAGCAGCAGGGGTGAGAATGAGCAGTTCTTC. Translation: CASSRGENEQFF. V is TRBV5-1 and J is TRBJ2-1, with D perhaps matching TRBD1 (5 bases). The CDR3 is made up of 12 amino acids. Germline V CDR1 and CDR2: SGHRS, YFSETQ. V was pared by 4 bases and J by 7 bases, with 9 bases between.

V gene TRBV5-1 combines with J gene TRBJ2-3, with 8 bases matching TRBD2. V was clipped by 6 bases and J by 8 bases; unmatched bases: 14. Germline V gene lookup returns CDR1 SGHRS and CDR2 YFSETQ. This CDR3 is 15 amino acids long. The CDR3 DNA is TGCGCCAGCAAAGGAACAGCGGGGGTAGAAGGTACGCAGTATTTT. Translating it yields CASKGTAGVEGTQYF.

The V call is TRBV6-5, the J call TRBJ1-1, with unresolved D. This CDR3 has 13 residues. Trimming removed 5 bases from V and 0 bases from J, with 7 bases in between. Per germline, CDR1 MNHEY and CDR2 SVGAGI. The CDR3 reads CASSLRVNTEAFF. For the CDR3, the DNA is TGTGCCAGCAGTCTTCGGGTGAACACTGAAGCTTTCTTT.